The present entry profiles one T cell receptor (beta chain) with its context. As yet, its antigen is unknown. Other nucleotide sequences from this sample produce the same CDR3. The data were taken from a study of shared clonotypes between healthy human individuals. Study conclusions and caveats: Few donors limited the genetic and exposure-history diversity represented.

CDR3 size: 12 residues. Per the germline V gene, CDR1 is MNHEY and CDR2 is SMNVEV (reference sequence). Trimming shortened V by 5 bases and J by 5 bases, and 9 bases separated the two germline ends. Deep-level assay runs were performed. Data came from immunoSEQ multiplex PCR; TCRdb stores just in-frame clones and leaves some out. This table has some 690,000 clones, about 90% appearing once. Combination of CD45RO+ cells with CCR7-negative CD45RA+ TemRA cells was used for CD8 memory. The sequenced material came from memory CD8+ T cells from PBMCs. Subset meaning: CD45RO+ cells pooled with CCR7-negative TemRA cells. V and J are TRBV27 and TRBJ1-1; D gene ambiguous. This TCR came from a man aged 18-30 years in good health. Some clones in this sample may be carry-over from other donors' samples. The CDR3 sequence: CASSPRGTEAFF. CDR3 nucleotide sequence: TGTGCCAGCAGTCCCCGCGGAACTGAAGCTTTCTTT.